The 7 T cell receptor beta chains below come from one sample, sequenced in a study of graft-versus-host responses after intestinal transplantation. The table came from immunoSEQ multiplex PCR; TCRdb's copy has only in-frame clones and leaves some out. The sample shows about 4,500 clones, about 31% of them seen only once. This material consisted of alloreactive CD4+ T cells from a mixed lymphocyte reaction culture, taken before transplantation. The subset here: CFSE-low proliferating T cells sorted from roughly six-day pre-transplant mixed lymphocyte reaction (GvH or HvG direction). All receptors come from a human patient who was an organ donor for intestinal transplantation.

This clone came up a few times. The chain carries TRBV7-9 and TRBJ1-6; tentatively, D is TRBD1 (6 bases). CDR3 size: 14 residues. Germline V gene data show CDR1 as SEHNR and CDR2 as FQNEAQ (reference sequence). V lost 4 bases and J 7 bases, leaving 11 bases between the germline ends. CDR3 DNA sequence: TGTGCCAGCAGCTCCGGGACAAAAAATTCACCCCTCCACTTT. This sequence encodes CASSSGTKNSPLHF.

V is TRBV6-5 and J is TRBJ2-7, with D possibly being TRBD1 (6 bases). Trimming pared 6 bases from V and 3 bases from J, leaving 12 bases between. This CDR3 spans 13 amino acids. Per germline, CDR1 MNHEY and CDR2 SVGAGI. Here the CDR3 reads CASRSTGHYEQYF. In nucleotides, the CDR3 is TGTGCCAGCAGGTCCACAGGGCACTACGAGCAGTACTTC.

The V and J genes are TRBV5-4 and TRBJ2-3; D may be TRBD1 (5 bases). The CDR3 is 16 residues long. With 0 bases removed from V and 2 bases from J, the gap between germline ends came to 13 bases. Germline lookup yields CDR1 SGHNT and CDR2 YYREEE (reference sequence). The CDR3 is CASSLARQITTDTQYF. In nucleotides, the CDR3 is TGTGCCAGCAGCTTGGCCAGACAGATTACCACAGATACGCAGTATTTT.

This clone has just a few counts. The V gene is TRBV18, the J gene TRBJ2-7; D is undetermined. The V gene lost 5 bases and the J gene lost 0 bases, with 11 bases spanning the gap. This CDR3 comprises 14 residues. The germline gives CDR1 KGHSH, CDR2 LQKENI. CDR3 in DNA: TGTGCCAGCTCATTAAACAGAGACTCCTACGAGCAGTACTTC. Translating it yields CASSLNRDSYEQYF.

The J gene is TRBJ2-6, the V gene TRBV4-3; no firm D call. CDR3 length equals 15 residues. The V and J ends lost 1 base and 0 bases respectively, with 4 bases between them. Germline CDR1 LGHNA, CDR2 YSLEER. The CDR3 protein is CASSQVSSGANVLTF. DNA of the CDR3: TGCGCCAGCAGCCAAGTGAGCTCTGGGGCCAACGTCCTGACTTTC.

The chain is built from TRBV4-1 and TRBJ1-2, with D possibly matching TRBD1 (6 bases). The CDR3 spans 14 residues. Germline CDR1 MGHRA, CDR2 YSYEKL. Trimming cost V 4 bases and J 7 bases, with 16 bases left between them. CDR3 loop: CASSPFQIRGGYTF. The CDR3 nucleotides are TGCGCCAGCAGCCCCTTCCAGATCAGGGGTGGCTACACCTTC.

The V call is TRBV18, the J call TRBJ2-4; TRBD1 might be the D (6 bases). Trimming removed 5 bases from V and 2 bases from J, with 10 bases in between. Germline V gene lookup returns CDR1 KGHSH and CDR2 LQKENI. There are 14 residues in the CDR3. The CDR3: CASSGGLTKNIQYF. CDR3 nucleotide sequence: TGTGCCAGCTCAGGGGGCTTGACCAAAAACATTCAGTACTTC.